This T cell receptor (beta chain) stems from a study of T-cell reconstitution after alpha-beta-depleted transplantation in children. This clonotype was seen only a few times. Germline values: CDR1 MNHEY, CDR2 SVGAGI. V was cut by 2 bases and J by 0 bases, with 13 bases left in between. There are 16 residues in the CDR3. Researchers prepared the TCRbeta library using unique molecular identifiers, the study reports. TCRdb ran MiXCR on the PCR reads and lists one entry per CDR3 protein. The sample lists about 400,000 distinct CDR3 sequences, about 20% occurring once. V is TRBV6-5 and J is TRBJ2-5, with a possible D match to TRBD2 (6 bases). The sequence derives from a human donor who donated a stem cell graft to a child with acute myeloid leukemia. Sequenced here: PBMCs from the stem cell graft donor, sampled from the stem cell graft. The DNA of the CDR3 is TGTGCCAGCAGTTACGGGGGGAAGAGGTACCAAGAGACCCAGTACTTC. Protein sequence: CASSYGGKRYQETQYF.